This T cell receptor (beta chain) originates from a study of regulatory T cells in long-lasting Graves disease. About the study: Graves' patients (newly diagnosed) had been on antithyroid drugs under 3 months.

Time point specified: newly diagnosed GD, antithyroid drugs for less than 3 months. Extracted PBMC RNA gave rise to the TCR library. In building TCR beta libraries, iRepertoire HTBI primers were used together with Arm-PCR of CDR3 regions. TCRdb ran MiXCR on the multiplex PCR reads and lists one entry per CDR3 protein. The repertoire holds 350,000 to 500,000 distinct CDR3 sequences, 12% to 15% seen once, with about 15% in the top ten. V lost 2 bases to trimming and J lost 15 bases; unmatched junction nucleotides: 7. The CDR3 runs 12 residues. Germline assignment: CDR1 SGHRS and CDR2 YFSETQ. Study outcomes and limitations: Tissue studied was limited to peripheral blood, excluding thyroid tissue. Gene preferences differed: TRBV28, TRBJ1-2, TRBJ2-5 in persistent cases.

This clonotype has ten or more counts. Antigen specificity is unknown. These sequences were also reported in another study, on T cells in Graves' hyperthyroidism and ophthalmopathy.

The TCR comes from a woman aged 50 to 60 with Graves disease. Specimen: peripheral blood mononuclear cells (PBMCs), collected at new diagnosis, from a patient treated with antithyroid drugs. The chain has TRBV5-1 and TRBJ2-1, with 8 positions matching TRBD1. The CDR3 nucleotides are TGCGCCAGCAGCTTACCGGGACAGGTTTCGTTCTTC. This codes for CASSLPGQVSFF.